The TCR beta chain under discussion was sequenced for a study of response to subunit inactivated influenza vaccine. Germline V CDR1 and CDR2: LGHNA, YSLEER. The CDR3 is 17 amino acids. With 1 base clipped from V and 1 base from J, the junction kept 4 bases outside the gene matches. TCRdb independently ran MiXCR on the RT-PCR reads; one entry per CDR3 protein. The profile covers about 170,000 distinct CDR3 sequences, with about 12% appearing a single time and 25% to 30% taken by the ten largest. This clonotype was seen a handful of times. The sample was also linked to a second study, of T cells expressing NK-cell markers. From that second work: 5'RACE template switching with UMIs produced the TCR beta cDNA. Top CD8+ clonotypes included the dominant CD3+CD56+NKG2C+ clonotypes in five to seven donors. Researchers report these clonotypes also headed the CD3+CD56-NKG2C+ fraction in four donors.

The receptor was derived from a man in his fifties or sixties who received an inactivated influenza vaccine. The specimen was CD8+ T cells sorted from PBMCs, collected roughly 12 days after vaccination. The chain carries TRBV4-3 and TRBJ2-2; 9 positions agree with TRBD2. CDR3 in amino acids: CASSQALAGENTGELFF. In DNA form, the CDR3 reads TGCGCCAGCAGCCAAGCCTTAGCGGGAGAGAACACCGGGGAGCTGTTTTTT.